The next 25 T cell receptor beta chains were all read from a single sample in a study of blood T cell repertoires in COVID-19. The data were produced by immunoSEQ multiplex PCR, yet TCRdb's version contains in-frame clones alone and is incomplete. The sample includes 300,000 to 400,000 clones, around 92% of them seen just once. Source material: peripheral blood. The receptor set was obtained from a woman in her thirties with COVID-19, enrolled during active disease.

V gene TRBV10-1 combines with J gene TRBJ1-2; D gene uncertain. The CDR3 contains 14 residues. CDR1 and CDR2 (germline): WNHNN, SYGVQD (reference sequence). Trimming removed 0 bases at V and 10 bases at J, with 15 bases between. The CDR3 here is CASSESSRPFFYTF. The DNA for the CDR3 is TGCGCCAGCAGTGAGTCGAGCAGGCCGTTTTTCTACACCTTC.

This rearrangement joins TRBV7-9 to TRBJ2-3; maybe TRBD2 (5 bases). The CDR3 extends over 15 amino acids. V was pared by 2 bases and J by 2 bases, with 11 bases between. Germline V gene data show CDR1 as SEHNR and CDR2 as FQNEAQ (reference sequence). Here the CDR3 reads CASSLNGKATDTQYF. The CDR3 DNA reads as TGTGCCAGCAGCTTAAACGGGAAGGCCACAGATACGCAGTATTTT.

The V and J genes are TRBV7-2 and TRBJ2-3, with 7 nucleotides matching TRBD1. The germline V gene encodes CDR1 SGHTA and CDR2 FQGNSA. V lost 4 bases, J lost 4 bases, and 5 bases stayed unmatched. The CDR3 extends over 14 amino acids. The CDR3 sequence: CASSSRQGPDTQYF. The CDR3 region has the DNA TGTGCCAGCAGCTCAAGACAGGGTCCAGATACGCAGTATTTT.

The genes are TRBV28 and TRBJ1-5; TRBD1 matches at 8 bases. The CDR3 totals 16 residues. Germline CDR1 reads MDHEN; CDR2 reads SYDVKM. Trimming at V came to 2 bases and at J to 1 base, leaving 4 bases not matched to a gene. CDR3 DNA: TGTGCCAGCAGTTTAGTCAGGGGGCCCAGCAATCAGCCCCAGCATTTT. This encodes CASSLVRGPSNQPQHF.

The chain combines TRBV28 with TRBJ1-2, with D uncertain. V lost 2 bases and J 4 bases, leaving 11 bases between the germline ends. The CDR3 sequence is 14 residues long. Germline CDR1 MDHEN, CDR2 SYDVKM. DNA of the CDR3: TGTGCCAGCAGTTTACCCCCCCCGGGCTATGGCTACACCTTC. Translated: CASSLPPPGYGYTF.

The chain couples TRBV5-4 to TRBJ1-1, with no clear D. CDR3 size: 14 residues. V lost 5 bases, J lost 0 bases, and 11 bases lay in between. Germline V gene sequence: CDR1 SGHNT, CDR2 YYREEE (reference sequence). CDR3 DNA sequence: TGTGCCAGCAGATCGCGAGAGCTGAACACTGAAGCTTTCTTT. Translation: CASRSRELNTEAFF. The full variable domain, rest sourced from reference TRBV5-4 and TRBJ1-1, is ETGVTQSPTHLIKTRGQQVTLRCSSQSGHNTVSWYQQALGQGPQFIFQYYREEENGRGNFPPRFSGLQFPNYSSELNVNALELDDSALYLCASRSRELNTEAFFGQGTRLTVV.

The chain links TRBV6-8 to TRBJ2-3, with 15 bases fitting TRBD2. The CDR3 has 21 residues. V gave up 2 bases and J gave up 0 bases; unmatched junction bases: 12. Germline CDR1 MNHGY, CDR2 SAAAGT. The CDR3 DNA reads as TGTGCCAGCAGTTACCCTACGGGACTAGCGGGAGGCCCTCCTAGCACAGATACGCAGTATTTT. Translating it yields CASSYPTGLAGGPPSTDTQYF.

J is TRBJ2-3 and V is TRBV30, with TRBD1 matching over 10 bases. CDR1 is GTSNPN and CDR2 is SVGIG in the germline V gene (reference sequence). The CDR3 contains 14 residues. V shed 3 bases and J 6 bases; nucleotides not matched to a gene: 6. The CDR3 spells CAWSRTGGLDTQYF. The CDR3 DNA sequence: TGTGCCTGGAGCCGGACAGGGGGTCTGGATACGCAGTATTTT.

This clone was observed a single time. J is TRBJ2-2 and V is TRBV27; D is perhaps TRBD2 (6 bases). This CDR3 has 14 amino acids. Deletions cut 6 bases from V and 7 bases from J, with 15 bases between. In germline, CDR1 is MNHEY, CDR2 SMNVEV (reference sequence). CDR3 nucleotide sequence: TGTGCCAGCAGCTGGGACTTTCCGGTCGGGGAGCTGTTTTTT. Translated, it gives CASSWDFPVGELFF.

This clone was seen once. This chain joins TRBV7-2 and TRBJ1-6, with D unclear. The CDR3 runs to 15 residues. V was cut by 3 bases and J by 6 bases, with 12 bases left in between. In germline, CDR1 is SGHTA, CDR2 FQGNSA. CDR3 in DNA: TGTGCCAGCAGCTTGAGAGCCGAGATTAATTCACCCCTCCACTTT. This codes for CASSLRAEINSPLHF.

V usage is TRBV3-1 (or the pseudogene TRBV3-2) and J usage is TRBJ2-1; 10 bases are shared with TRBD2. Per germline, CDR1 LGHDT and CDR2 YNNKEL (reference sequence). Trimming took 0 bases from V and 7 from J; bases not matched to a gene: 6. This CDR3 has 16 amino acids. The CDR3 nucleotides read TGTGCCAGCAGCCAAGATAAGGGACTAGCGCGAAATGAGCAGTTCTTC. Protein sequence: CASSQDKGLARNEQFF.

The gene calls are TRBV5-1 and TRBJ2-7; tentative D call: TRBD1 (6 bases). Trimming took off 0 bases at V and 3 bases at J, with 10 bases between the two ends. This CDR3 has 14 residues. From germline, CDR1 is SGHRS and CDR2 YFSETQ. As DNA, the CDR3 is TGCGCCAGCAGCTTGGAGGGCAGGGGCTACGAGCAGTACTTC. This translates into CASSLEGRGYEQYF.

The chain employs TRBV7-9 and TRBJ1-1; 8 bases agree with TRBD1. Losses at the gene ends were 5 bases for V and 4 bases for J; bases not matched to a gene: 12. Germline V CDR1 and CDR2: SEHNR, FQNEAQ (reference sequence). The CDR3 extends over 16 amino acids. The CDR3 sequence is CASSPHNSGGRTEAFF. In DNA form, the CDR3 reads TGTGCCAGCAGCCCTCATAATTCAGGGGGCCGCACTGAAGCTTTCTTT.

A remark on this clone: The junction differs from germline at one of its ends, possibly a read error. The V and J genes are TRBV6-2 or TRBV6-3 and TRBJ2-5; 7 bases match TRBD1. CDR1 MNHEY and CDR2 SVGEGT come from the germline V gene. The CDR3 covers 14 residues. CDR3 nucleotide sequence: TGTGCCAGCAGTAGGGACAGACCCCAAGAGGCCCAGTACTTC. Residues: CASSRDRPQEAQYF.

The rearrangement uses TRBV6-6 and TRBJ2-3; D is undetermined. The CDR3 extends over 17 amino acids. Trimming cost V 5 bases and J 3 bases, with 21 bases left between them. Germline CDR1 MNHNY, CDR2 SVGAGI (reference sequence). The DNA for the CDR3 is TGTGCCAGCAGTCCCCGGTGGGTGAGGTCGGTAACAGATACGCAGTATTTT. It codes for CASSPRWVRSVTDTQYF.

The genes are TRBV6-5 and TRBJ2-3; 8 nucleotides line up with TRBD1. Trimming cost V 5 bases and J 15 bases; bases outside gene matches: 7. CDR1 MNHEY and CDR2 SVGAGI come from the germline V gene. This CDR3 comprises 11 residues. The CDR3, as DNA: TGTGCCAGCAGTCGACGGGACAGGACCTATTTT. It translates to CASSRRDRTYF.

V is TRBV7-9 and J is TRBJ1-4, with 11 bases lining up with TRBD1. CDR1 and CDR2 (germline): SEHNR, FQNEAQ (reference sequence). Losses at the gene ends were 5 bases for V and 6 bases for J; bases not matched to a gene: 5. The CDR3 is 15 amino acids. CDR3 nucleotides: TGTGCCAGCAGCGGCCGGGACAGGGGGGATGAAAAACTGTTTTTT. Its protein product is CASSGRDRGDEKLFF.

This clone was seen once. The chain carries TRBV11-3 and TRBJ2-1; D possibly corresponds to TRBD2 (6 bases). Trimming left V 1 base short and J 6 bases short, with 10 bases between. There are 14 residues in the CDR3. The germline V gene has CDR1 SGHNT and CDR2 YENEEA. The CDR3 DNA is TGTGCCAGCAGCTTAGTCGGGAGCCTCAATGAGCAGTTCTTC. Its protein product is CASSLVGSLNEQFF.

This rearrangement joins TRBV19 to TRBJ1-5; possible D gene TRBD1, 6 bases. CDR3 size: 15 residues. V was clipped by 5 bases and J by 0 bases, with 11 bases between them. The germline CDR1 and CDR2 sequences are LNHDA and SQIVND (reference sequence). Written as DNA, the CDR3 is TGTGCCAGTAGTTGGACAGTCTATAGCAATCAGCCCCAGCATTTT. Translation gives CASSWTVYSNQPQHF.

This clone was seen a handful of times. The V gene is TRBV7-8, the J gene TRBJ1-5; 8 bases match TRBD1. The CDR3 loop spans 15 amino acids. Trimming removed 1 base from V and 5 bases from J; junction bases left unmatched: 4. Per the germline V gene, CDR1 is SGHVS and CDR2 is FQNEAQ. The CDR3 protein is CASSLGAGGHQPQHF. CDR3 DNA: TGTGCCAGCAGCTTAGGAGCAGGGGGCCATCAGCCCCAGCATTTT.

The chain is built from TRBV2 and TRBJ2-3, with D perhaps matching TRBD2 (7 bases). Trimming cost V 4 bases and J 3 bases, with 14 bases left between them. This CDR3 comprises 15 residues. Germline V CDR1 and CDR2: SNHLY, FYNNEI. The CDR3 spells CASSVRGGPTDTQYF. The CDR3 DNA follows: TGTGCCAGCAGTGTAAGGGGGGGGCCGACAGATACGCAGTATTTT. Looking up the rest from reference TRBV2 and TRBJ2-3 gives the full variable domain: EPEVTQTPSHQVTQMGQEVILRCVPISNHLYFYWYRQILGQKVEFLVSFYNNEISEKSEIFDDQFSVERPDGSNFTLKIRSTKLEDSAMYFCASSVRGGPTDTQYFGPGTRLTVL.

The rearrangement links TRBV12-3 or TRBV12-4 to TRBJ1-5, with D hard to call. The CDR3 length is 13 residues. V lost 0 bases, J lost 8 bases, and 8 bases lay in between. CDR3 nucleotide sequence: TGTGCCAGCAGTTTAGCGGGCGGGGAGCCCCAGCATTTT. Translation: CASSLAGGEPQHF.

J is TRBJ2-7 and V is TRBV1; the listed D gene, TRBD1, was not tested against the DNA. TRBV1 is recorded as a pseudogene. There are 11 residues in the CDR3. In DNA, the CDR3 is TGCACCAGCAGCCATCACTACGAGCAGTACGTC. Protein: CTSSHHYEQYV.

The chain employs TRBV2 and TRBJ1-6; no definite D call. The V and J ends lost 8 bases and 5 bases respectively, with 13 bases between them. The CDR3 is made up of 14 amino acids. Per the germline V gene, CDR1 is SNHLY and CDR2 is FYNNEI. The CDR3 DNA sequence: TGTGCCAGCCGGGTATTCCAAGATAATTCACCCCTCCACTTT. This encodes CASRVFQDNSPLHF. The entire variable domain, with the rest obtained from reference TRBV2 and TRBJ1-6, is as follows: EPEVTQTPSHQVTQMGQEVILRCVPISNHLYFYWYRQILGQKVEFLVSFYNNEISEKSEIFDDQFSVERPDGSNFTLKIRSTKLEDSAMYFCASRVFQDNSPLHFGNGTRLTVT.

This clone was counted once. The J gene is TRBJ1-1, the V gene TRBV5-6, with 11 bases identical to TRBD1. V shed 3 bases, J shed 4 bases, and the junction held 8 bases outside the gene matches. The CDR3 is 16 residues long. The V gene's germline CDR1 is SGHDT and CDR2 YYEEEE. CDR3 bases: TGTGCCAGCAGCTCCTCCGGGACAGGGGGAGGCACTGAAGCTTTCTTT. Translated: CASSSSGTGGGTEAFF. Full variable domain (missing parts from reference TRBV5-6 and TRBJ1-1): DAGVTQSPTHLIKTRGQQVTLRCSPKSGHDTVSWYQQALGQGPQFIFQYYEEEERQRGNFPDRFSGHQFPNYSSELNVNALLLGDSALYLCASSSSGTGGGTEAFFGQGTRLTVV.